This T cell receptor (beta chain) was recorded in a study of cytomegalovirus exposure and HLA in healthy donors. V lost 0 bases and J 8 bases, leaving 7 bases between the germline ends. Germline CDR1 SGHNT, CDR2 YENEEA. The CDR3 totals 12 residues. General study results and limits: It was 150 to 200 TCR beta chains that were listed as cytomegalovirus-associated. Exclusion as indistinguishable affected some V segments, including TRBV6-2 and TRBV6-3. Confirmation was obtained in vitro that a few CMV-associated chains are specific for CMV antigens.

For this clone: As yet, its antigen is unknown.

The PCR had 60 Vbeta and 13 Jbeta primers. Method: immunoSEQ multiplex PCR; TCRdb's copy keeps in-frame clones and lacks some. The sample carries around 150,000 clones, roughly three quarters recorded once. This receptor was taken from a male donor in good health and CMV-seropositive. The V gene is TRBV11-3, the J gene TRBJ1-1; no firm D call. The sequencing input was PBMCs. DNA of the CDR3: TGTGCCAGCAGCTTAGATGGCCACGAAGCTTTCTTT. Translating it yields CASSLDGHEAFF.